The 19 T cell receptor beta chains below were found in one sample sequenced in a study of breast tumors, draining lymph nodes, adjacent tissues. TCRdb reanalysed the multiplex PCR reads using MiXCR and keeps one entry per CDR3 protein. The table shows approximately 150,000 distinct CDR3 sequences, with less than 35% occurring only once. The lymph nodes were axillary draining lymph nodes from breast cancer patients. Sequenced: axillary lymph node tissue. The origin of the receptors is a female donor with breast cancer. Some clones in this sample may be carry-over from other donors' samples.

V gene TRBV5-1 combines with J gene TRBJ1-1, with a possible D match to TRBD1 (6 bases). Germline assignment: CDR1 SGHRS and CDR2 YFSETQ. Trimming took 5 bases from V and 5 from J, leaving 16 bases between them. The CDR3 sequence is 14 residues long. The CDR3 region has the DNA TGCGCCAGCAGTCGAACAGGGTGGGATACTGAAGCTTTCTTT. Translation gives CASSRTGWDTEAFF.

This chain links TRBV25-1 with TRBJ1-4; no reliable D call. Looked up from germline, CDR1 is MGHDK and CDR2 is SYGVNS. This CDR3 is 17 amino acids long. V was pared by 6 bases and J by 3 bases, with 20 bases between. CDR3 loop: CASSRKGSGSSNEKLFF. CDR3 DNA sequence: TGTGCCAGCAGCCGGAAAGGCAGCGGATCGTCTAATGAAAAACTGTTTTTT.

This chain uses TRBV29-1 with TRBJ1-4; 8 bases fit TRBD1. V shed 6 bases, J shed 6 bases, and the junction held 9 bases outside the gene matches. Germline V gene data show CDR1 as SQVTM and CDR2 as ANQGSEA. This CDR3 comprises 14 residues. CDR3 region: CSVGPDREYEKLFF. The CDR3 DNA sequence: TGCAGCGTAGGCCCGGACAGGGAGTATGAAAAACTGTTTTTT.

This clonotype was seen repeatedly, ten times or more. This chain connects TRBV2 to TRBJ2-7, with D possibly being TRBD1 (6 bases). CDR1 and CDR2 from the germline V gene are SNHLY and FYNNEI. V dropped 6 bases and J dropped 6 bases, with 12 bases sitting between them. The CDR3 contains 12 residues. CDR3 DNA: TGTGCCAGCAGCCAGGGGCCTGCCGAGCAGTACTTC. The encoded protein is CASSQGPAEQYF.

This clonotype was observed many times. The chain employs TRBV7-9 and TRBJ2-7, with D unclear. Trimming stripped 5 bases from V and 4 bases from J, with 15 bases between. Germline values: CDR1 SEHNR, CDR2 FQNEAQ (reference sequence). CDR3 length equals 14 residues. CDR3 DNA sequence: TGTGCCAGCAGCCCAAACCGAGGAACTTACGAGCAGTACGTC. Translation gives CASSPNRGTYEQYV.

V and J are TRBV5-1 and TRBJ1-1; no clear D gene. Germline V gene lookup returns CDR1 SGHRS and CDR2 YFSETQ. Trimming pared 1 base from V and 1 base from J, leaving 11 bases between. The CDR3 covers 15 residues. The CDR3 sequence is CASSLMGMANTEAFF. CDR3 nucleotide sequence: TGCGCCAGCAGCTTGATGGGGATGGCGAACACTGAAGCTTTCTTT. Full variable domain (rest looked up from reference TRBV5-1 and TRBJ1-1): KAGVTQTPRYLIKTRGQQVTLSCSPISGHRSVSWYQQTPGQGLQFLFEYFSETQRNKGNFPGRFSGRQFSNSRSEMNVSTLELGDSALYLCASSLMGMANTEAFFGQGTRLTVV.

The chain employs TRBV20-1 and TRBJ2-5; D could derive from TRBD1 or TRBD2 (7 bases each). The CDR3 contains 13 residues. The V end lost 6 bases, the J end lost 5 bases, and 16 bases lay between the germline ends. CDR1 DFQATT and CDR2 SNEGSKA come from the germline V gene (reference sequence). The CDR3 loop is CSAPGGVGETQYF. CDR3 DNA: TGCAGTGCCCCAGGGGGGGTGGGGGAGACCCAGTACTTC.

The chain employs TRBV9 and TRBJ2-5, with D perhaps TRBD2 (5 bases). Germline V gene sequence: CDR1 SGDLS, CDR2 YYNGEE. The CDR3 covers 15 residues. Trimming cost V 6 bases and J 5 bases, with 20 bases left between them. The CDR3 DNA reads as TGTGCCAGCATCATCCGTGGAGGCCCGCAGGAGACCCAGTACTTC. Its translation is CASIIRGGPQETQYF.

The sample holds many counts of this clonotype. J is TRBJ2-1 and V is TRBV5-5; the D gene is possibly TRBD1 (5 bases). Between the trimmed V and J ends, which lost 4 bases and 6 bases, there was a span of 20 bases. The CDR3 consists of 16 residues. Germline V lookup: CDR1 SGHKS, CDR2 YYEKEE (reference sequence). The CDR3 is CASSNRPGIGGNEQFF. The CDR3, as DNA: TGTGCCAGCAGCAACCGCCCAGGGATAGGTGGCAATGAGCAGTTCTTC.

CDR3 sequence reads: CSAREVGLRHTEAFF. In DNA form, the CDR3 reads TGCAGTGCTAGAGAAGTAGGACTAAGGCACACTGAAGCTTTCTTT. The J gene is TRBJ1-1, the V gene TRBV20-1; D gene ambiguous. Trimming left V 0 bases short and J 3 bases short, with 14 bases between. Germline-derived CDR1 and CDR2 are DFQATT and SNEGSKA (reference sequence). The CDR3 is 15 amino acids.

J is TRBJ2-7 and V is TRBV7-9; TRBD1 matches 12 bases. The CDR3 is 14 residues long. With 6 bases clipped from V and 6 bases from J, the junction kept 6 bases outside the gene matches. Germline V gives CDR1 SEHNR, CDR2 FQNEAQ (reference sequence). Here the CDR3 DNA reads TGTGCCAGCAGTTCCGGGACAGGGGGCATCGAGCAGTACTTC. It codes for CASSSGTGGIEQYF.

The V call is TRBV10-3, the J call TRBJ1-1, with D perhaps matching TRBD1 (5 bases). The CDR3 is made up of 17 amino acids. Looked up from germline, CDR1 is ENHRY and CDR2 is SYGVKD. V lost 5 bases, J lost 13 bases, and 32 bases lay in between. As DNA, the CDR3 is TGTGCCATCAGTTTTTTGGGGGTTCACGGGGCCATAGGGAAGCTTTTCTTT. Protein sequence: CAISFLGVHGAIGKLFF.

This clonotype has at least ten counts. The genes are TRBV4-3 and TRBJ2-7; 8 bases fit TRBD1. V trimming: 0 bases; J trimming: 1 base; junction bases outside the gene matches: 17. CDR1 is LGHNA and CDR2 is YSLEER in the germline V gene. This CDR3 spans 20 amino acids. Here the CDR3 reads CASSQDLVSEDREVSYEQYV. Written as DNA, the CDR3 is TGCGCCAGCAGCCAAGATCTTGTGTCCGAGGACAGGGAGGTTTCCTACGAGCAGTACGTC.

Ten or more counts support this clonotype. The CDR3 spells CASSLFSGGVENIQYF. DNA for the CDR3: TGTGCCAGCAGCTTATTTAGCGGGGGAGTAGAAAACATTCAGTACTTC. J is TRBJ2-4 and V is TRBV7-2; 9 positions match TRBD2. Trimming cost V 2 bases and J 5 bases; bases outside gene matches: 7. The CDR3 has 16 residues. Germline CDR1 SGHTA, CDR2 FQGNSA.

This clonotype was seen many times. The chain couples TRBV9 to TRBJ2-3, with D perhaps TRBD2 (7 bases). In germline, CDR1 is SGDLS, CDR2 YYNGEE. The CDR3 contains 18 residues. The V and J ends lost 1 base and 2 bases respectively, with 20 bases between them. CDR3 protein: CASSVSWGGAGVTDTQYF. In nucleotides, the CDR3 is TGTGCCAGCAGCGTAAGTTGGGGGGGGGCCGGCGTCACAGATACGCAGTATTTT.

As for this clonotype: A much larger clone differs by one base, so this may be a read error. This rearrangement joins TRBV20-1 to TRBJ1-2; the D gene is possibly TRBD1 (5 bases). Germline V gene sequence: CDR1 DFQATT, CDR2 SNEGSKA (reference sequence). The CDR3 consists of 12 residues. CDR3 residues: CSTPEDSEGSTF. Here the CDR3 DNA reads TGCAGTACTCCGGAAGACAGTGAGGGCTCCACCTTC.

This rearrangement joins TRBV10-3 to TRBJ1-2, with TRBD1 identical over 7 bases. Germline lookup yields CDR1 ENHRY and CDR2 SYGVKD. V was clipped by 7 bases and J by 4 bases; unmatched bases: 9. The CDR3 spans 14 residues. The CDR3 is CAINIRDSSYGYTF. The CDR3 DNA is TGTGCCATCAACATCCGGGACAGCTCCTATGGCTACACCTTC.

This clonotype has ten or more counts. The chain employs TRBV20-1 and TRBJ2-5; D assignment may be TRBD1 or TRBD2 (5 bases each). The germline V and J ends were trimmed by 0 bases and 4 bases, with 21 bases remaining between them. Germline CDR1 reads DFQATT; CDR2 reads SNEGSKA (reference sequence). This CDR3 is built from 17 residues. The DNA for the CDR3 is TGCAGTGCTAGAGATAGCCTAGAGGGGTGGCGCGGAGAGACCCAGTACTTC. It codes for CSARDSLEGWRGETQYF.

The CDR3 region is CGWQWDGRNYEQYV. DNA for the CDR3: TGTGGCTGGCAATGGGACGGGCGAAACTACGAGCAGTACGTC. The chain recombines TRBV30 with TRBJ2-7; tentatively, D is TRBD1 or TRBD2 (5 bases each). The CDR3 loop spans 14 amino acids. Germline V gene lookup returns CDR1 GTSNPN and CDR2 SVGIG (reference sequence).